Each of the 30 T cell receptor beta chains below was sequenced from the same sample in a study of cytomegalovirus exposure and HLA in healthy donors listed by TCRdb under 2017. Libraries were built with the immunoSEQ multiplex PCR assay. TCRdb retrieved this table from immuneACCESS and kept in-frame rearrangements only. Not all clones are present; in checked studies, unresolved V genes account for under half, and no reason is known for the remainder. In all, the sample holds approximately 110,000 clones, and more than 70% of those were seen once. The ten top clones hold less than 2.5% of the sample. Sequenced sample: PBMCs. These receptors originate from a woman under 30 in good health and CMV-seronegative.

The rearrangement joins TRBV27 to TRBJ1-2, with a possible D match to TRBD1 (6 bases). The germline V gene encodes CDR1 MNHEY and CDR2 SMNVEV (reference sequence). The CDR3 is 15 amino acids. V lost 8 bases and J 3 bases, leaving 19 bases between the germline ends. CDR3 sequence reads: CASSPTGPGDYGYTF. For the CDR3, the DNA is TGTGCCAGCTCCCCGACAGGCCCTGGGGACTATGGCTACACCTTC.

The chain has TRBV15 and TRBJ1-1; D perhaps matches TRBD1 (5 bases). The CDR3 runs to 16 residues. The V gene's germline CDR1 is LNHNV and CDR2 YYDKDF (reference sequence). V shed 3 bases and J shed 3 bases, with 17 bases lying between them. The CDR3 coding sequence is TGTGCCACCAGCAGCTTGCAGGGTCGGAGGGACACTGAAGCTTTCTTT. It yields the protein CATSSLQGRRDTEAFF.

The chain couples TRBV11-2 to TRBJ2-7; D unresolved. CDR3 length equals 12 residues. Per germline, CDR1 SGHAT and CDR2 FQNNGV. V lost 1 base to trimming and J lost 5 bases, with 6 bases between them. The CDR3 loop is CASSLGSDEQYF. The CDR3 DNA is TGTGCCAGCAGCTTAGGGAGCGACGAGCAGTACTTC.

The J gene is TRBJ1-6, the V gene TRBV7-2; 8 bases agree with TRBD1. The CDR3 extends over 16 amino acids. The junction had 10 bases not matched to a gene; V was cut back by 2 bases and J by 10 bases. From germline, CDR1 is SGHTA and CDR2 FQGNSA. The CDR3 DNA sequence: TGTGCCAGCAGCTTACAGGGGGCAGGGGTGGAATCACCCCTCCACTTT. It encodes CASSLQGAGVESPLHF.

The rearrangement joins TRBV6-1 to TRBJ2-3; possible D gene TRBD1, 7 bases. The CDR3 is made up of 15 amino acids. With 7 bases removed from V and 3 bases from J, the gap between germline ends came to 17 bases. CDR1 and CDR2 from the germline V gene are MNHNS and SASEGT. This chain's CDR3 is CASITRRGPTDTQYF. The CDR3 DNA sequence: TGTGCCAGCATTACCCGGAGGGGGCCTACAGATACGCAGTATTTT.

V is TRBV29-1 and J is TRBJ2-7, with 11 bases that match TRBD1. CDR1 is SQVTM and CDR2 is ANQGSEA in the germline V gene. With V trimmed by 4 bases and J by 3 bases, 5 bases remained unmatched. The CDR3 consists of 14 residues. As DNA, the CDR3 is TGCAGCGTTGGGTGGGGACAGGGGGACTACGAGCAGTACTTC. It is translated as CSVGWGQGDYEQYF.

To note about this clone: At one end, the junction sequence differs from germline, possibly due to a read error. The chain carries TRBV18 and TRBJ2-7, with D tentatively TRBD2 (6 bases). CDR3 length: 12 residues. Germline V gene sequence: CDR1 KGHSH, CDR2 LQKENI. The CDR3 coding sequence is TGTGCCAGCGGCACTAGCTCCCACGAGCAGTACTTC. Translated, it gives CASGTSSHEQYF.

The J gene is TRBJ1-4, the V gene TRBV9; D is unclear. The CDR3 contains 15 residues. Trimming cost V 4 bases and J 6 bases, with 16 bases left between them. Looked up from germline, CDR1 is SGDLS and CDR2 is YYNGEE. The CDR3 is CASSPRGREDEKLFF. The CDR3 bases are TGTGCCAGCAGCCCCAGAGGAAGGGAGGATGAAAAACTGTTTTTT.

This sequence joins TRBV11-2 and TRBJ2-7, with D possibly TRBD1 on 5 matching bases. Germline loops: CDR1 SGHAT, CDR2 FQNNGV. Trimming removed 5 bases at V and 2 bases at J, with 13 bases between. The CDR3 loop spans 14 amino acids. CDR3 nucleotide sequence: TGTGCCAGCAGCCCCCCGACAGACCCCTACGAGCAGTACTTC. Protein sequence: CASSPPTDPYEQYF. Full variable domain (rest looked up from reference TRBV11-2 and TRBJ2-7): EAGVAQSPRYKIIEKRQSVAFWCNPISGHATLYWYQQILGQGPKLLIQFQNNGVVDDSQLPKDRFSAERLKGVDSTLKIQPAKLEDSAVYLCASSPPTDPYEQYFGPGTRLTVT.

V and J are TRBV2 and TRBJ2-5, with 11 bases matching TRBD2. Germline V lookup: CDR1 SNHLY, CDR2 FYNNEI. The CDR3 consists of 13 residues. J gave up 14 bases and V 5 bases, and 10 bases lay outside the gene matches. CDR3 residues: CASSNQGLADNYF. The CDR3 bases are TGTGCCAGCAGTAACCAGGGACTAGCGGATAACTACTTC.

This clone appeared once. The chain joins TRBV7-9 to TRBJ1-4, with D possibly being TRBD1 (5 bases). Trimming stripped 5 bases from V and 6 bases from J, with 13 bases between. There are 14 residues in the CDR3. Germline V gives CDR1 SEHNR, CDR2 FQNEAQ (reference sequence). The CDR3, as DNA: TGTGCCAGCAGCGAAAGGGGAATGGATGAAAAACTGTTTTTT. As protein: CASSERGMDEKLFF.

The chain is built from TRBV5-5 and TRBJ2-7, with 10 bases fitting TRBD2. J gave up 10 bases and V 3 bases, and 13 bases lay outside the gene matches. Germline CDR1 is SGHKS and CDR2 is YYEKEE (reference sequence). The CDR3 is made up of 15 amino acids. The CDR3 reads CASSSPGTSVEFQYF. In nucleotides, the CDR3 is TGTGCCAGCAGCTCGCCGGGGACTAGCGTAGAGTTCCAGTACTTC.

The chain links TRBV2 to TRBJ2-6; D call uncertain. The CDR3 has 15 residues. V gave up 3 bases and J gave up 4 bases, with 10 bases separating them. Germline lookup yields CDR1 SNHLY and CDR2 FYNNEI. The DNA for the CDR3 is TGTGCCAGCAGTGACGCAACAGCAGGGGCCAACGTCCTGACTTTC. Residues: CASSDATAGANVLTF.

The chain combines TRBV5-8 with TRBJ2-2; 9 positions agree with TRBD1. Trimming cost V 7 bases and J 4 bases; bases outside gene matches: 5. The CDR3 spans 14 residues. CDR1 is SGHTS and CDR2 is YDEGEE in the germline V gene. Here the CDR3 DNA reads TGTGCCAGCTCGGGACAGGGATTCACCGGGGAGCTGTTTTTT. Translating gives CASSGQGFTGELFF.

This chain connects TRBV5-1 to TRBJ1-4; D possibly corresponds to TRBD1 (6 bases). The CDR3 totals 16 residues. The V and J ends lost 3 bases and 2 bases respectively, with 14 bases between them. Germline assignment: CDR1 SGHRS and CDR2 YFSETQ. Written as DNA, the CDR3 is TGCGCCAGCAGCTCGGGGGGAACAGGGACTAATGAAAAACTGTTTTTT. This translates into CASSSGGTGTNEKLFF.

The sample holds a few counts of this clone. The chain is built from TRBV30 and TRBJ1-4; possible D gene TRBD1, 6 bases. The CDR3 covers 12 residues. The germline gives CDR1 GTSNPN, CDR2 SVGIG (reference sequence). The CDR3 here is CAHGRDIEKLFF. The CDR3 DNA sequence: TGTGCGCATGGACGGGACATCGAAAAACTGTTTTTT.

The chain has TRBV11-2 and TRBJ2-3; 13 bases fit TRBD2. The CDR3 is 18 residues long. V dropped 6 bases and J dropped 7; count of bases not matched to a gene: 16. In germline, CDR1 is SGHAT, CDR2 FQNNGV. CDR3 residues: CASRPTSGGAEVSNTQYF. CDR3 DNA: TGTGCCAGCAGACCTACTAGCGGGGGGGCCGAGGTGTCGAATACGCAGTATTTT.

Here the CDR3 reads CASSFERSSYEQYF. In nucleotides, the CDR3 is TGTGCCAGCAGCTTTGAGAGGAGCTCCTACGAGCAGTACTTC. This sequence joins TRBV7-2 and TRBJ2-7; D remains unclear. The CDR3 totals 14 residues. V gave up 3 bases and J gave up 0 bases, with 9 bases separating them. Germline V gene sequence: CDR1 SGHTA, CDR2 FQGNSA. Complete variable domain (other parts from reference TRBV7-2 and TRBJ2-7): GAGVSQSPSNKVTEKGKDVELRCDPISGHTALYWYRQSLGQGLEFLIYFQGNSAPDKSGLPSDRFSAERTGGSVSTLTIQRTQQEDSAVYLCASSFERSSYEQYFGPGTRLTVT.

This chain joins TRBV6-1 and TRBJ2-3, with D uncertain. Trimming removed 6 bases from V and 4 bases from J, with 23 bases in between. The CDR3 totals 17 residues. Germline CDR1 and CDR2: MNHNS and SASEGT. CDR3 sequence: CASSETSVPEIPDTQYF. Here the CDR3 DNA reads TGTGCCAGCAGCGAAACATCCGTACCTGAAATCCCAGATACGCAGTATTTT.

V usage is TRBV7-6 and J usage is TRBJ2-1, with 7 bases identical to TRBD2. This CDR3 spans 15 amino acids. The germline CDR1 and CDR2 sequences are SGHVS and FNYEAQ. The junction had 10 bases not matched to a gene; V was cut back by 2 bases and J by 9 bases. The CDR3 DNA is TGTGCCAGCAGCTTAACCCCACCGGGCGGGGGTGAGCAGTTCTTC. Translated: CASSLTPPGGGEQFF.

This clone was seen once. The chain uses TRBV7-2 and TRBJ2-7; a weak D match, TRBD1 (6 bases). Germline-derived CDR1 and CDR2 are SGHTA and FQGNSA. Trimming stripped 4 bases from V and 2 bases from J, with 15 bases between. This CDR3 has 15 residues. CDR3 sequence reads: CASSSQVGAAYEQYF. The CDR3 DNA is TGTGCCAGCAGCTCCCAGGTGGGGGCTGCCTACGAGCAGTACTTC.

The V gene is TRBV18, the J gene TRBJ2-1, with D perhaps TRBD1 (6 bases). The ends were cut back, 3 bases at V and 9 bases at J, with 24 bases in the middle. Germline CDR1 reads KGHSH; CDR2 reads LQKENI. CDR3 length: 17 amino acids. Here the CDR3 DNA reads TGTGCCAGCTCACCCCCTATCAGTTTAAGACAGGACAGTGAGCAGTTCTTC. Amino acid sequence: CASSPPISLRQDSEQFF.

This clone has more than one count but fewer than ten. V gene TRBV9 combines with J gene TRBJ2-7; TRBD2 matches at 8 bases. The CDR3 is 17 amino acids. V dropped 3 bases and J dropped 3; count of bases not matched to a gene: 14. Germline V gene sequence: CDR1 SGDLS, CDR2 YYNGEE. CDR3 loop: CASSGPSRGGFHYEQYF. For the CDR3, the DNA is TGTGCCAGCAGCGGGCCCTCACGGGGGGGCTTTCACTACGAGCAGTACTTC.

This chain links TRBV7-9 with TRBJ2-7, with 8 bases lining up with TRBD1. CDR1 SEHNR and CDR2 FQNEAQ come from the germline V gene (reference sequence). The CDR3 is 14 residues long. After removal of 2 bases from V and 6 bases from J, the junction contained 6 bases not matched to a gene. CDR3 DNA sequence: TGTGCCAGCAGCTTAACTCCAGGGGGCTCCGAGCAGTACTTC. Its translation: CASSLTPGGSEQYF.

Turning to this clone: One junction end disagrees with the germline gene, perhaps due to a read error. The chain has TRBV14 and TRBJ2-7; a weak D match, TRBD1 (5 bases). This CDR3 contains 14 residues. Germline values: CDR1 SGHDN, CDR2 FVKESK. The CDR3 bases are TGTGCCAGCAGCCCACTGGCGGAAGTCAGGGTCCCTCGATTC. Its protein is CASSPLAEVRVPRF.

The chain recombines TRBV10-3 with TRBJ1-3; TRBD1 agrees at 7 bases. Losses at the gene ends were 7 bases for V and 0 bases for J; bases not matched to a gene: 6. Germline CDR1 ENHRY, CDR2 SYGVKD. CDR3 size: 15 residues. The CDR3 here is CAIMGGQNSGNTIYF. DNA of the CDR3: TGTGCCATCATGGGGGGACAGAACTCTGGAAACACCATATATTTT.

The CDR3 is CASSRWGTDSPLHF. The CDR3 region has the DNA TGTGCCAGCAGCCGGTGGGGCACTGATTCACCCCTCCACTTT. The chain combines TRBV28 with TRBJ1-6, with D perhaps matching TRBD1 (5 bases). Germline CDR1 MDHEN, CDR2 SYDVKM. This CDR3 is built from 14 residues. V was cut by 6 bases and J by 8 bases, with 14 bases left in between.

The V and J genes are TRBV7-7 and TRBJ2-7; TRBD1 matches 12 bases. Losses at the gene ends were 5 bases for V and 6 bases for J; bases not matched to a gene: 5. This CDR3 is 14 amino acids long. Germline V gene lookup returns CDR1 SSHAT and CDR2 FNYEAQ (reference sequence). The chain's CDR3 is CASSRGQGAGEQYF. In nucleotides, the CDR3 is TGTGCCAGCAGCCGGGGACAGGGGGCTGGCGAGCAGTACTTC.

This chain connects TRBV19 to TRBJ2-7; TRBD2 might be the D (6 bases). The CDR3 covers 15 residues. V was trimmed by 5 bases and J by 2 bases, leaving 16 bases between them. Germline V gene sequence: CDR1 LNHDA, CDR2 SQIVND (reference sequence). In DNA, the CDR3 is TGTGCCAGTAGTCTACAGGCGGGATTGACCTACGAGCAGTACTTC. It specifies CASSLQAGLTYEQYF. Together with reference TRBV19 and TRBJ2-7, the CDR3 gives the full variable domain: DGGITQSPKYLFRKEGQNVTLSCEQNLNHDAMYWYRQDPGQGLRLIYYSQIVNDFQKGDIAEGYSVSREKKESFPLTVTSAQKNPTAFYLCASSLQAGLTYEQYFGPGTRLTVT.

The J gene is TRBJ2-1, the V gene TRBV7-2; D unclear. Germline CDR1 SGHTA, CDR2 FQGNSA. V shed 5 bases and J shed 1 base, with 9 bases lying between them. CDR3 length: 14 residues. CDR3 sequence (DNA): TGTGCCAGCAGCACCCGGTCTTCCTACAATGAGCAGTTCTTC. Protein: CASSTRSSYNEQFF.